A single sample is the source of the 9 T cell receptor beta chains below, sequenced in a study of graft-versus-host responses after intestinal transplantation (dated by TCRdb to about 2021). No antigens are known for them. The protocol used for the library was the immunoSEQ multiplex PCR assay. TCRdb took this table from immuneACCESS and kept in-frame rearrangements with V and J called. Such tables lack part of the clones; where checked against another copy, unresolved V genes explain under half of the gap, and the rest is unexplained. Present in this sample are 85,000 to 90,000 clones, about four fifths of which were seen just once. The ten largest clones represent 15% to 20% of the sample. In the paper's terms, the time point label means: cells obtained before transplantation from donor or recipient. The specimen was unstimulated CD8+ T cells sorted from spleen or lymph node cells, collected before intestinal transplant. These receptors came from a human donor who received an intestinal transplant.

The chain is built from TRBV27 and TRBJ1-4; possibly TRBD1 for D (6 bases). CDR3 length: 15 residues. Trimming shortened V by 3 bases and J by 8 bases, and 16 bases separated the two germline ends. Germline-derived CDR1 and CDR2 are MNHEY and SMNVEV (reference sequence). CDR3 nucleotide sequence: TGTGCCAGCAGTTTTCTCGGACAGCGGCAGGAAAAACTGTTTTTT. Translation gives CASSFLGQRQEKLFF.

The CDR3 nucleotides read TGTGCCACCAGCAGAGAGGGAGGGGCAAATAATTCACCCCTCCACTTT. Protein: CATSREGGANNSPLHF. The chain recombines TRBV15 with TRBJ1-6; maybe TRBD1 (5 bases). Between the trimmed V and J ends, which lost 0 bases and 5 bases, there was a span of 11 bases. This CDR3 has 16 amino acids. Germline loops: CDR1 LNHNV, CDR2 YYDKDF (reference sequence). The complete variable domain, with remaining parts taken from reference TRBV15 and TRBJ1-6, reads DAMVIQNPRYQVTQFGKPVTLSCSQTLNHNVMYWYQQKSSQAPKLLFHYYDKDFNNEADTPDNFQSRRPNTSFCFLDIRSPGLGDTAMYLCATSREGGANNSPLHFGNGTRLTVT.

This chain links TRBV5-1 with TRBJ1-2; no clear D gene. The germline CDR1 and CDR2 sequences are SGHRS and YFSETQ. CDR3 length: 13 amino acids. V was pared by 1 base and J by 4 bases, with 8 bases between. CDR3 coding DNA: TGCGCCAGCAGCTTGAACGGGCCCTATGGCTACACCTTC. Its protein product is CASSLNGPYGYTF. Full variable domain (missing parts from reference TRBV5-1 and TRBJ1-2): KAGVTQTPRYLIKTRGQQVTLSCSPISGHRSVSWYQQTPGQGLQFLFEYFSETQRNKGNFPGRFSGRQFSNSRSEMNVSTLELGDSALYLCASSLNGPYGYTFGSGTRLTVV.

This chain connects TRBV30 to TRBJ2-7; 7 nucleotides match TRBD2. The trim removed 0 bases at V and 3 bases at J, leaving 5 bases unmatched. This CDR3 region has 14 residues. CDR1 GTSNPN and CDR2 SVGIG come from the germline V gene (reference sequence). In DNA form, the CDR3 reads TGTGCCTGGAGTGTACCAGGCGGGAGCTACGAGCAGTACTTC. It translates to CAWSVPGGSYEQYF. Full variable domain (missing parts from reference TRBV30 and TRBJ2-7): SQTIHQWPATLVQPVGSPLSLECTVEGTSNPNLYWYRQAAGRGLQLLFYSVGIGQISSEVPQNLSASRPQDRQFILSSKKLLLSDSGFYLCAWSVPGGSYEQYFGPGTRLTVT.

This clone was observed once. CDR3 loop: CASSRFRGGNYNEQFF. CDR3 in DNA: TGTGCCAGCTCACGCTTTCGCGGGGGAAACTACAATGAGCAGTTCTTC. The chain carries TRBV18 and TRBJ2-1, with 7 bases lining up with TRBD2. CDR3 size: 16 residues. From germline, CDR1 is KGHSH and CDR2 LQKENI. V shed 4 bases, J shed 3 bases, and the junction held 9 bases outside the gene matches. The full variable domain, completed using reference TRBV18 and TRBJ2-1, is NAGVMQNPRHLVRRRGQEARLRCSPMKGHSHVYWYRQLPEEGLKFMVYLQKENIIDESGMPKERFSAEFPKEGPSILRIQQVVRGDSAAYFCASSRFRGGNYNEQFFGPGTRLTVL.

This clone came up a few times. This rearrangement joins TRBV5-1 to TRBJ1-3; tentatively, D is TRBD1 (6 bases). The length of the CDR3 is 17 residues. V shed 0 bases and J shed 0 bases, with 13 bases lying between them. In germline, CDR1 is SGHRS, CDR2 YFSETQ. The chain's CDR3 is CASSLDPDSFSGNTIYF. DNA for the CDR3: TGCGCCAGCAGCTTGGACCCGGACAGCTTCTCTGGAAACACCATATATTTT.

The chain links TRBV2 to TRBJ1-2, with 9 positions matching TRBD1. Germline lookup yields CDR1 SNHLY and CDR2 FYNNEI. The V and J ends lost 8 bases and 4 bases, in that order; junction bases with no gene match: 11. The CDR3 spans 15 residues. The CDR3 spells CASRRTGAPIYGYTF. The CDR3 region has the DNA TGTGCCAGCCGCAGGACAGGGGCCCCCATCTATGGCTACACCTTC. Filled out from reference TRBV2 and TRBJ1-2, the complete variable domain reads EPEVTQTPSHQVTQMGQEVILRCVPISNHLYFYWYRQILGQKVEFLVSFYNNEISEKSEIFDDQFSVERPDGSNFTLKIRSTKLEDSAMYFCASRRTGAPIYGYTFGSGTRLTVV.

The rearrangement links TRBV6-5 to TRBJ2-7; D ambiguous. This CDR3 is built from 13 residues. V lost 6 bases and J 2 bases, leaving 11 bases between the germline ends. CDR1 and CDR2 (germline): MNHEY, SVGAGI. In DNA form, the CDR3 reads TGTGCCAGCAGCTTGGCAACCCCCTACGAGCAGTACTTC. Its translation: CASSLATPYEQYF.

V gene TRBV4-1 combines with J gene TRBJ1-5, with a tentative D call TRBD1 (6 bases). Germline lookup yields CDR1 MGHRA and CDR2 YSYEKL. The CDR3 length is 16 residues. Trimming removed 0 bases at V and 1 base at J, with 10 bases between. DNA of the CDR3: TGCGCCAGCAGCCAAGAAAGCGACAGGAGCAATCAGCCCCAGCATTTT. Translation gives CASSQESDRSNQPQHF.